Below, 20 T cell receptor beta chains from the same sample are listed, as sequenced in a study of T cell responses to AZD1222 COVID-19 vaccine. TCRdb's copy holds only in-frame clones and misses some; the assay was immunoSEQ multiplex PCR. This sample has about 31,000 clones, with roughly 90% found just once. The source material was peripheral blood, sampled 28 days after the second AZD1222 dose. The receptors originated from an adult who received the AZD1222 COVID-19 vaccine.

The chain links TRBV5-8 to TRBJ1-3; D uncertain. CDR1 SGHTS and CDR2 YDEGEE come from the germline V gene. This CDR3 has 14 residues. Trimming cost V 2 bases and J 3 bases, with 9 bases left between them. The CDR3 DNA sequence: TGTGCCAGCAGCTTCGGCTTCGGTGGAAACACCATATATTTT. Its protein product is CASSFGFGGNTIYF.

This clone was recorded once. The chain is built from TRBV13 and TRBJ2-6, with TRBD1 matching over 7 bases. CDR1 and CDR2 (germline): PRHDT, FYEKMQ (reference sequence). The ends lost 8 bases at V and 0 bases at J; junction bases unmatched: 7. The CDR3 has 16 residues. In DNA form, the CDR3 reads TGTGCCAGCTCTCAGACAGGGCGCTCTGGGGCCAACGTCCTGACTTTC. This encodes CASSQTGRSGANVLTF. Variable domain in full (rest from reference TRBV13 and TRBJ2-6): AAGVIQSPRHLIKEKRETATLKCYPIPRHDTVYWYQQGPGQDPQFLISFYEKMQSDKGSIPDRFSAQQFSDYHSELNMSSLELGDSALYFCASSQTGRSGANVLTFGAGSRLTVL.

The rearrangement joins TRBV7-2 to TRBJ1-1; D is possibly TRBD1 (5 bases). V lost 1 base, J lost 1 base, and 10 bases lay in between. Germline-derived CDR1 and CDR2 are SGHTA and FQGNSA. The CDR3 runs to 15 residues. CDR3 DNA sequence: TGTGCCAGCAGCTTAGGGGGCCACCGGAACACTGAAGCTTTCTTT. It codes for CASSLGGHRNTEAFF. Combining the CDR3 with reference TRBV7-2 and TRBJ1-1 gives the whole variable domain GAGVSQSPSNKVTEKGKDVELRCDPISGHTALYWYRQSLGQGLEFLIYFQGNSAPDKSGLPSDRFSAERTGGSVSTLTIQRTQQEDSAVYLCASSLGGHRNTEAFFGQGTRLTVV.

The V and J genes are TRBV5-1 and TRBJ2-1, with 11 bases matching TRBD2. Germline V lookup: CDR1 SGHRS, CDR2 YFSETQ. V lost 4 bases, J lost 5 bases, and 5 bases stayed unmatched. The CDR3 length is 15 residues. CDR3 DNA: TGCGCCAGCAGCATACTAGCGGGGGCTGACAATGAGCAGTTCTTC. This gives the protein CASSILAGADNEQFF.

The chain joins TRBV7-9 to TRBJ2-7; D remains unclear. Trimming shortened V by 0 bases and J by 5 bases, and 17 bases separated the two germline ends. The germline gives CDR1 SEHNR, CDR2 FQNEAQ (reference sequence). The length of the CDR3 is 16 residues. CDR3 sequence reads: CASSLAGVKALHEQYF. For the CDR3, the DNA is TGTGCCAGCAGCTTAGCAGGAGTCAAGGCTCTCCACGAGCAGTACTTC.

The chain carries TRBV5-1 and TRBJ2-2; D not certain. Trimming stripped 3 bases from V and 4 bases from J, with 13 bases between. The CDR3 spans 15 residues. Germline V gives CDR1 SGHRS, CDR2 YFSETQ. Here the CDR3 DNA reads TGCGCCAGCAGCTCGAGACAAAGCAGCACCGGGGAGCTGTTTTTT. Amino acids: CASSSRQSSTGELFF.

Here the CDR3 DNA reads TGTGCCAGCAGCGTTGGGACAGGGGTTGTGTCCGAGCAGTACTTC. Its translation: CASSVGTGVVSEQYF. This chain links TRBV9 with TRBJ2-7, with 10 nucleotides matching TRBD1. V was clipped by 2 bases and J by 6 bases; unmatched bases: 8. This CDR3 is 15 amino acids long. Looked up from germline, CDR1 is SGDLS and CDR2 is YYNGEE.

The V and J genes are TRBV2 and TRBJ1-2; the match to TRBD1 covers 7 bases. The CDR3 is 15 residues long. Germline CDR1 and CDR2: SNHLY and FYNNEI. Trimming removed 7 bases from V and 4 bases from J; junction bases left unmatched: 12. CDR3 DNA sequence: TGTGCCAGCATTTTAATTGGCCGGGACAGCTATGGCTACACCTTC. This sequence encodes CASILIGRDSYGYTF. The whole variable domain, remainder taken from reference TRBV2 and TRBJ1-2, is EPEVTQTPSHQVTQMGQEVILRCVPISNHLYFYWYRQILGQKVEFLVSFYNNEISEKSEIFDDQFSVERPDGSNFTLKIRSTKLEDSAMYFCASILIGRDSYGYTFGSGTRLTVV.

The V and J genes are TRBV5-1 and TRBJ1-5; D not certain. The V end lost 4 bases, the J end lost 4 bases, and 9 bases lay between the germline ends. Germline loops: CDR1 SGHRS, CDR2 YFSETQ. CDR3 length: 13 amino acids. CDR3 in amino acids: CASSGSPNQPQHF. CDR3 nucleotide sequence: TGCGCCAGCAGCGGGAGTCCAAATCAGCCCCAGCATTTT.

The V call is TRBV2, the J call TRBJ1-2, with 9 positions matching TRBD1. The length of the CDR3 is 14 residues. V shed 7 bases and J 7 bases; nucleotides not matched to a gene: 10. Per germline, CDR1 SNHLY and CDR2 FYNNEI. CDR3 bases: TGTGCCAGCATTATCGACAGGGGGGCAGGTGGCTACACCTTC. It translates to CASIIDRGAGGYTF. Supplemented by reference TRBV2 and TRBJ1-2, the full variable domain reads EPEVTQTPSHQVTQMGQEVILRCVPISNHLYFYWYRQILGQKVEFLVSFYNNEISEKSEIFDDQFSVERPDGSNFTLKIRSTKLEDSAMYFCASIIDRGAGGYTFGSGTRLTVV.

This CDR3 reads CASSRDRIYGYTF. The DNA for the CDR3 is TGTGCCAGTAGTAGGGACAGGATCTATGGCTACACCTTC. The chain links TRBV19 to TRBJ1-2, with TRBD1 matching over 8 bases. V lost 4 bases to trimming and J lost 4 bases; unmatched junction nucleotides: 2. CDR3 length equals 13 residues. The V gene's germline CDR1 is LNHDA and CDR2 SQIVND (reference sequence).

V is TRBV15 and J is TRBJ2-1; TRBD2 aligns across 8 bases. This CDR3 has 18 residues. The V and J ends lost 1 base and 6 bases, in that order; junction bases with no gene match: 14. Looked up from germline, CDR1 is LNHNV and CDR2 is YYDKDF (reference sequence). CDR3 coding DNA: TGTGCCACCAGCAGAGGGGCCGGGGGGGCCTTTCGACGCAATGAGCAGTTCTTC. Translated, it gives CATSRGAGGAFRRNEQFF.

The CDR3 nucleotides read TGTGCCAGTAGTGCCCACAGGGGAGCTAACTATGGCTACACCTTC. Its protein product is CASSAHRGANYGYTF. The rearrangement joins TRBV19 to TRBJ1-2, with TRBD1 identical over 7 bases. Per the germline V gene, CDR1 is LNHDA and CDR2 is SQIVND (reference sequence). The CDR3 has 15 residues. Trimming cost V 5 bases and J 0 bases; bases outside gene matches: 6.

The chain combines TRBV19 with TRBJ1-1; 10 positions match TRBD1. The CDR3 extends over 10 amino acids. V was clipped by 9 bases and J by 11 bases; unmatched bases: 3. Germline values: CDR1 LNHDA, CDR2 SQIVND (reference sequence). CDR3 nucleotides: TGTGCCAGCGGACAGGGGGTTGCTTTCTTT. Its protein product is CASGQGVAFF.

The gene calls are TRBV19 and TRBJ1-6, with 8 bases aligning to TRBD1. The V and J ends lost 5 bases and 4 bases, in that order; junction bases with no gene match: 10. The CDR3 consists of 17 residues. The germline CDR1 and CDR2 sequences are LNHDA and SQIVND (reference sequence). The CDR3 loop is CASSPSGQGGYNSPLHF. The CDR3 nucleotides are TGTGCCAGTAGTCCCTCCGGACAGGGAGGGTATAATTCACCCCTCCACTTT.

Written as DNA, the CDR3 is TGTGCCAGCTCACCTACCGGGAGATCCTACGAGCAGTACTTC. Its protein product is CASSPTGRSYEQYF. The V gene is TRBV18, the J gene TRBJ2-7; the D gene is possibly TRBD2 (6 bases). Germline V gene lookup returns CDR1 KGHSH and CDR2 LQKENI. Trimming left V 3 bases short and J 1 base short, with 10 bases between. CDR3 length: 14 residues.

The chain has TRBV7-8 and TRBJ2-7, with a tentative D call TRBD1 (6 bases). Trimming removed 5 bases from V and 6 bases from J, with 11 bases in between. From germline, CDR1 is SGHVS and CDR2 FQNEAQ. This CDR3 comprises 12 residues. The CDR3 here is CASSPSGVEQYF. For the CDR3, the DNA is TGTGCCAGCAGCCCCTCAGGGGTCGAGCAGTACTTC.

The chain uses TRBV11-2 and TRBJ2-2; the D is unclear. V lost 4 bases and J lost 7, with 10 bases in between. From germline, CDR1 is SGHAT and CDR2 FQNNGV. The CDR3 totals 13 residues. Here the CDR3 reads CASSSTEGGELFF. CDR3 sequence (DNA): TGTGCCAGCAGCTCGACGGAAGGCGGGGAGCTGTTTTTT.

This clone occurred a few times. The CDR3 DNA follows: TGTGCCAGCAGCCCTCGGGACAGGGGGAGGACTGAAGCTTTCTTT. This sequence encodes CASSPRDRGRTEAFF. The chain joins TRBV13 to TRBJ1-1, with TRBD1 matching 11 bases. Germline CDR1 reads PRHDT; CDR2 reads FYEKMQ (reference sequence). The CDR3 extends over 15 amino acids. Unmatched junction bases numbered 7, after V lost 5 bases and J lost 5 bases.

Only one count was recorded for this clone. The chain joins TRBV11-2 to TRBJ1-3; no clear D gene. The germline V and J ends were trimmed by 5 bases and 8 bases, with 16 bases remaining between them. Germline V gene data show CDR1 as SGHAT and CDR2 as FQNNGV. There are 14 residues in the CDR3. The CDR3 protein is CASSQDRREDTIYF. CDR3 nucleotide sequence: TGTGCCAGCAGCCAAGATCGCCGAGAAGACACCATATATTTT.